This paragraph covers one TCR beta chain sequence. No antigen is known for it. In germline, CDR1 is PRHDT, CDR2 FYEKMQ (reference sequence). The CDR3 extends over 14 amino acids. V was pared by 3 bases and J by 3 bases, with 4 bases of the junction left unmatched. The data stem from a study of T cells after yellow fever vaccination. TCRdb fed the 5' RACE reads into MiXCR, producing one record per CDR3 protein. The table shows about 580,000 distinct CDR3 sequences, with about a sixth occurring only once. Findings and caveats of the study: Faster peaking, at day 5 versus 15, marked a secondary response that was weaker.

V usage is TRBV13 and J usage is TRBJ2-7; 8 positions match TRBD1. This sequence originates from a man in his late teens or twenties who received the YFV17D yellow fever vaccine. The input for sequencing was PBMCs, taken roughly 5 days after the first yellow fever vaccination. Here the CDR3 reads CASSFQGALYEQYF. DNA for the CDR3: TGTGCCAGCAGCTTCCAGGGGGCCCTCTACGAGCAGTACTTC.